In its sample, the clone carrying this TCR beta chain was seen a few times. Produced via immunoSEQ multiplex PCR; TCRdb's table is partial and in-frame only. Here the sample spans roughly 100,000 clones, around 81% being singletons. This sample stems from a study of blood T cell repertoires in COVID-19. The length of the CDR3 is 13 residues. V was pared by 2 bases and J by 14 bases, with 5 bases of the junction left unmatched. Germline V gene sequence: CDR1 SEHNR, CDR2 FQNEAQ (reference sequence). What was sequenced was peripheral blood. The J gene is TRBJ1-4, the V gene TRBV7-9; 10 nucleotides match TRBD1. This TCR was sampled from a man aged 55 to 70 with acute or convalescent COVID-19. In DNA, the CDR3 is TGTGCCAGCAGCTTACCGGGACAGGGGTTCCTGTTTTTT. Protein product: CASSLPGQGFLFF.